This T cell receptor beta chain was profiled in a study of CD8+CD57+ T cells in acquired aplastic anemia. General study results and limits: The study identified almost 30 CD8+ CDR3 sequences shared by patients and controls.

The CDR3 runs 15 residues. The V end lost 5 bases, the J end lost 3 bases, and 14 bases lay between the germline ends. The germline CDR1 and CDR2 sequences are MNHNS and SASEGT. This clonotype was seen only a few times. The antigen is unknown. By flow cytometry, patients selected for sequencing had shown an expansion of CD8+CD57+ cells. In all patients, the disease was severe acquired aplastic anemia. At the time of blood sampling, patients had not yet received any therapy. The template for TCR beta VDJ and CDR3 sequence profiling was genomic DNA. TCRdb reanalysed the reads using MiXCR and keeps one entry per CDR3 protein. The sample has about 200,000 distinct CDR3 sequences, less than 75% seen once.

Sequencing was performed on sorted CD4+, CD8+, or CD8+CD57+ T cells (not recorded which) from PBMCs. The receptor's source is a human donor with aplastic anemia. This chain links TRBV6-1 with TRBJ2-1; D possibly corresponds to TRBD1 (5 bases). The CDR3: CASSYSGRDYNEQFF. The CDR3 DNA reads TGTGCCAGCAGTTACTCTGGCAGGGACTACAATGAGCAGTTCTTC.